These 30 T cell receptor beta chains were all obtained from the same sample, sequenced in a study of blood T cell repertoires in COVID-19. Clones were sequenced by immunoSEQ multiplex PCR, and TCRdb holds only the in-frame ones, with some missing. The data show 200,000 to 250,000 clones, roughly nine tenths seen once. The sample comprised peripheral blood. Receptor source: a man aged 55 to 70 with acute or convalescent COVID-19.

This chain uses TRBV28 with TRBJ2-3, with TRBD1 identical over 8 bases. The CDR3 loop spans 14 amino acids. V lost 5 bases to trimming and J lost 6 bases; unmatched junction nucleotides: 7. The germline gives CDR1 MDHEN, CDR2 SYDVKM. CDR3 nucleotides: TGTGCCAGCAGTCCGTCAGGGGGCGCGGATACGCAGTATTTT. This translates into CASSPSGGADTQYF.

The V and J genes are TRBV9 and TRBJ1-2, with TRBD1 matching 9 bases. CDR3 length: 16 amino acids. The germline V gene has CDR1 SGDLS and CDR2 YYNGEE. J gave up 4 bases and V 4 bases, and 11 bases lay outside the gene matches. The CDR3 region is CASSPHDRGTAYGYTF. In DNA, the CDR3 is TGTGCCAGCAGCCCTCACGACAGGGGGACAGCCTATGGCTACACCTTC.

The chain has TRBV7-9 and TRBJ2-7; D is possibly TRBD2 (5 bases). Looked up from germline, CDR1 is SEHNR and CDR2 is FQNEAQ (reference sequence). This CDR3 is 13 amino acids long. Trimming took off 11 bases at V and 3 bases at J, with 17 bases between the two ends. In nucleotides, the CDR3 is TGTGCCTGGGAGTTAGCCGAGAGCTACGAGCAGTACTTC. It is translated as CAWELAESYEQYF.

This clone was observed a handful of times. The CDR3 protein is CASSQVQAGGPSYEQYF. The CDR3 coding sequence is TGCGCCAGCAGCCAGGTTCAGGCGGGAGGGCCCTCCTACGAGCAGTACTTC. The genes are TRBV4-1 and TRBJ2-7, with 9 bases matching TRBD2. The CDR3 loop spans 17 amino acids. Losses at the gene ends were 3 bases for V and 0 bases for J; bases not matched to a gene: 9. In germline, CDR1 is MGHRA, CDR2 YSYEKL.

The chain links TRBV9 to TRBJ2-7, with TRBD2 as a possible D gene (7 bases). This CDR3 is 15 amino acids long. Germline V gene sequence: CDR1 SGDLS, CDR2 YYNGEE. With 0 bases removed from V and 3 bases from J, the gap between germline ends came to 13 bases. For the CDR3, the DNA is TGTGCCAGCAGCGTAGAGGGCGGGGGCCTCTACGAGCAGTACTTC. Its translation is CASSVEGGGLYEQYF.

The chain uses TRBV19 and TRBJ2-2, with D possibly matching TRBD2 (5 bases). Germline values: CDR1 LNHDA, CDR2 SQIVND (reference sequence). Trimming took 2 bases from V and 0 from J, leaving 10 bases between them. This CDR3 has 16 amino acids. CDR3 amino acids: CASSIREAANTGELFF. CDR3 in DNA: TGTGCCAGTAGTATACGGGAAGCGGCGAACACCGGGGAGCTGTTTTTT.

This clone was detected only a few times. Here the CDR3 DNA reads TGTGCCAGCAGCTTGAGTTGGGGGAGGGCCGCCACCGGGGAGCTGTTTTTT. Translation gives CASSLSWGRAATGELFF. This chain joins TRBV11-3 and TRBJ2-2, with 7 nucleotides matching TRBD2. Trimming took 3 bases from V and 4 from J; bases not matched to a gene: 11. Per germline, CDR1 SGHNT and CDR2 YENEEA. The CDR3 runs 17 residues.

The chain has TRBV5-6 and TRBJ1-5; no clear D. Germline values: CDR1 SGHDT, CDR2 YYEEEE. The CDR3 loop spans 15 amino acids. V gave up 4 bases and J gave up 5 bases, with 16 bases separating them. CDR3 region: CASSHLALAHQPQHF. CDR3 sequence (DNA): TGTGCCAGCAGCCACCTTGCCCTAGCCCATCAGCCCCAGCATTTT.

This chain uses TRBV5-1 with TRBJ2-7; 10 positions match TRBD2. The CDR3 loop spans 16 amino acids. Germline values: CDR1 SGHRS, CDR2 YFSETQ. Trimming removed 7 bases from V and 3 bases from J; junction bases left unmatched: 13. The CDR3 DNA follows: TGCGCCAGCCGAACCTCTCTAGCGGGAGAGGACTACGAGCAGTACTTC. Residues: CASRTSLAGEDYEQYF.

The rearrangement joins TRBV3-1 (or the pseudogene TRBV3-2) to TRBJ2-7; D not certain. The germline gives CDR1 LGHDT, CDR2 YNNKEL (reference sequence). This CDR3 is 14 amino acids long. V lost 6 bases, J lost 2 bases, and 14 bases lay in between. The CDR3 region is CASSLGPGTYEQYF. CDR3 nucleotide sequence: TGTGCCAGCAGTCTGGGTCCAGGCACCTACGAGCAGTACTTC.

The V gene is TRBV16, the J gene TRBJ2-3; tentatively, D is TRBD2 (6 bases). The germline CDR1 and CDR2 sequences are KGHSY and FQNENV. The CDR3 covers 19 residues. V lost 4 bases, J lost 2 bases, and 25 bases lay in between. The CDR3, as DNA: TGTGCCAGCAGCCCTCGTCCTTGGGACTCCCAACAGTTCACAGATACGCAGTATTTT. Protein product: CASSPRPWDSQQFTDTQYF. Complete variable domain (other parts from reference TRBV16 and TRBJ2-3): GEEVAQTPKHLVRGEGQKAKLYCAPIKGHSYVFWYQQVLKNEFKFLISFQNENVFDETGMPKERFSAKCLPNSPCSLEIQATKLEDSAVYFCASSPRPWDSQQFTDTQYFGPGTRLTVL.

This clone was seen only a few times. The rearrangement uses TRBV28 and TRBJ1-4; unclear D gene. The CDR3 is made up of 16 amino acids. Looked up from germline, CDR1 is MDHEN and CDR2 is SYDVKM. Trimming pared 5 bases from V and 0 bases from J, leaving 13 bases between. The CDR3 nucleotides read TGTGCCAGCAGTGCCGGTCTGAGAGCAACTAATGAAAAACTGTTTTTT. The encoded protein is CASSAGLRATNEKLFF.

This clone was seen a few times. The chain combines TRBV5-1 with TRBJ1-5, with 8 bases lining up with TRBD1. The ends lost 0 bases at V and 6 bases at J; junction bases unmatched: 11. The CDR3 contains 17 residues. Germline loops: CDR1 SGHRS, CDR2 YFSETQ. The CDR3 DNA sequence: TGCGCCAGCAGCTTGGGACCCAGGACAGGGATGGTTCAGCCCCAGCATTTT. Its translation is CASSLGPRTGMVQPQHF.

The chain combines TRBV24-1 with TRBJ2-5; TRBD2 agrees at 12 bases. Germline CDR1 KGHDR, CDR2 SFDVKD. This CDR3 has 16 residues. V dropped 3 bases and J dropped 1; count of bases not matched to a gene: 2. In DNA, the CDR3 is TGTGCCACCAGTGATCCGACTAGCGGGGGCCAAGAGACCCAGTACTTC. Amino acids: CATSDPTSGGQETQYF.

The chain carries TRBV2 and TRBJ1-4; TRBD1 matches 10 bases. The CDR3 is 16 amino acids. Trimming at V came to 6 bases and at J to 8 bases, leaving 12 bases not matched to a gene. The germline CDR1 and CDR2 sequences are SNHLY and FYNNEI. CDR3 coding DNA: TGTGCCAGCAGCCCGGGACAGGGGTTCGTTAACGAAAAACTGTTTTTT. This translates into CASSPGQGFVNEKLFF.

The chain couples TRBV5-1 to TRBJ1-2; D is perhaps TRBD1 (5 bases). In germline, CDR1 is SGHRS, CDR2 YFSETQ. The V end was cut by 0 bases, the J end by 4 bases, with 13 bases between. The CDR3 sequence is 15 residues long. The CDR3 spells CASSLGWGGSYGYTF. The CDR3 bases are TGCGCCAGCAGCTTGGGTTGGGGGGGTAGCTATGGCTACACCTTC.

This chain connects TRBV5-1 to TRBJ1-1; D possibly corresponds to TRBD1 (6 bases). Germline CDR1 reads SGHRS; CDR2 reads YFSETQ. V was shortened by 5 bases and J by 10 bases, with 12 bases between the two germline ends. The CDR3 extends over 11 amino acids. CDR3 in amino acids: CASSQDSGAFF. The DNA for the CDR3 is TGCGCCAGCAGTCAGGACAGCGGAGCTTTCTTT. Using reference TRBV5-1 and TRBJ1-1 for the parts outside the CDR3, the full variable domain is KAGVTQTPRYLIKTRGQQVTLSCSPISGHRSVSWYQQTPGQGLQFLFEYFSETQRNKGNFPGRFSGRQFSNSRSEMNVSTLELGDSALYLCASSQDSGAFFGQGTRLTVV.

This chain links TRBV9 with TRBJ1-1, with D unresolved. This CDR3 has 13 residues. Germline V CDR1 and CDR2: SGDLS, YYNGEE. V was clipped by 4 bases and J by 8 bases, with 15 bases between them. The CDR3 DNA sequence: TGTGCCAGCAGCAGAGGGTATACACAAGAAGCTTTCTTT. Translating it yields CASSRGYTQEAFF.

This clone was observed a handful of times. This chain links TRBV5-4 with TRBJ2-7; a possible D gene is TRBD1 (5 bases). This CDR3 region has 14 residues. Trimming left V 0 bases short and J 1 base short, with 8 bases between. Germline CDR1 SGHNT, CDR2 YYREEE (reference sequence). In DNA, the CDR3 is TGTGCCAGCAGCTTGGATCAGGGATCCTACGAGCAGTACTTC. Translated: CASSLDQGSYEQYF.

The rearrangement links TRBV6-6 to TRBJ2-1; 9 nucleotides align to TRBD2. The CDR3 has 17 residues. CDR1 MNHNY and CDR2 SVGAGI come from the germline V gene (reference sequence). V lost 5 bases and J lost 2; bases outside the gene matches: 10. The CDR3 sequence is CASSQIRTSATYNEQFF. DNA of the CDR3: TGTGCCAGCAGTCAAATCCGGACTAGCGCGACCTACAATGAGCAGTTCTTC.

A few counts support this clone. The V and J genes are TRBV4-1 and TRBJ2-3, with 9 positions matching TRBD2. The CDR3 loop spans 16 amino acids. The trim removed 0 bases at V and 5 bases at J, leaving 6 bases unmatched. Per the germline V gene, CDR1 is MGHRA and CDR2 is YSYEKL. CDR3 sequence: CASSQENRLAVDTQYF. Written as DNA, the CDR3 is TGCGCCAGCAGCCAAGAAAATAGACTAGCGGTAGATACGCAGTATTTT.

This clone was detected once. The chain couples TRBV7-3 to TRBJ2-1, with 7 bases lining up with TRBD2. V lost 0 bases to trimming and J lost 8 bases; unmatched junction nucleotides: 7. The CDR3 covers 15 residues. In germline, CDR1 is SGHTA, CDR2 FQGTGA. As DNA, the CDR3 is TGTGCCAGCAGCTTAACGACTAGCCAGTGGGATGAGCAGTTCTTC. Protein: CASSLTTSQWDEQFF.

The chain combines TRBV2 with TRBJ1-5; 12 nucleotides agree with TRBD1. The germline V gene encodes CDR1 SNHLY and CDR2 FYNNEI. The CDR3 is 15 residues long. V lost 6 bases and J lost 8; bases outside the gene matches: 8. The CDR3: CASRAGTGGGEPQHF. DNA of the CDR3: TGTGCCAGCAGGGCCGGGACAGGGGGCGGGGAGCCCCAGCATTTT. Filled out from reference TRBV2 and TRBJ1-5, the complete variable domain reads EPEVTQTPSHQVTQMGQEVILRCVPISNHLYFYWYRQILGQKVEFLVSFYNNEISEKSEIFDDQFSVERPDGSNFTLKIRSTKLEDSAMYFCASRAGTGGGEPQHFGDGTRLSIL.

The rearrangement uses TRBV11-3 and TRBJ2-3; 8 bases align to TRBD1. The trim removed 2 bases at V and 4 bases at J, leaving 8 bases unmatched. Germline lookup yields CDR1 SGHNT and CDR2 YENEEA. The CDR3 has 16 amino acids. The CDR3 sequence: CASSLRAGGLSDTQYF. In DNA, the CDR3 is TGTGCCAGCAGCTTAAGGGCAGGGGGCTTGTCAGATACGCAGTATTTT.

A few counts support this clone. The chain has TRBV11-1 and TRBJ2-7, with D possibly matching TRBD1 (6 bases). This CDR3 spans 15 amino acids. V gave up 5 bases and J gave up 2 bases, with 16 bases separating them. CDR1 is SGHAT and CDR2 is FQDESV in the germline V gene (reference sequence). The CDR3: CASSRRGRGTYEQYF. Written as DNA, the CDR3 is TGTGCCAGCAGCCGCAGGGGTAGGGGAACCTACGAGCAGTACTTC.

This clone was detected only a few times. This CDR3 is CASSQDSLAGSYF. As DNA, the CDR3 is TGCGCCAGCAGCCAAGATTCGCTAGCGGGTTCGTACTTC. V usage is TRBV4-1 and J usage is TRBJ2-7; 8 bases are a match to TRBD2. The germline CDR1 and CDR2 sequences are MGHRA and YSYEKL. CDR3 length: 13 residues. J lost 12 bases, V lost 0 bases, and 7 bases had no gene match.

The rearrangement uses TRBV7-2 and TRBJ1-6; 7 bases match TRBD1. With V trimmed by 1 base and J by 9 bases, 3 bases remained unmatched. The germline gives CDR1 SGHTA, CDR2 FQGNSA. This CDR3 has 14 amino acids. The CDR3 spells CASSLGTGASPLHF. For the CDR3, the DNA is TGTGCCAGCAGCTTAGGAACAGGGGCTTCACCCCTCCACTTT.

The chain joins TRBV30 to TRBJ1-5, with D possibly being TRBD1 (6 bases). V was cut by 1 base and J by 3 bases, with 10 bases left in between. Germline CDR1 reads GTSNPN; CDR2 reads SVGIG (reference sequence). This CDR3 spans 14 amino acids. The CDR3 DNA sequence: TGTGCCTGGAGTGCGGGGACACTCAATCAGCCCCAGCATTTT. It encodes CAWSAGTLNQPQHF.

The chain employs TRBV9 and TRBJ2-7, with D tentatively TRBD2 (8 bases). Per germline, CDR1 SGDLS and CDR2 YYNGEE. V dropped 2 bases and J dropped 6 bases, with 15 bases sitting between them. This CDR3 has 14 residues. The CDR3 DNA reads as TGTGCCAGCAGCGTGCGGGAGGACAGGCGCGAGCAGTACTTC. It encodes CASSVREDRREQYF.

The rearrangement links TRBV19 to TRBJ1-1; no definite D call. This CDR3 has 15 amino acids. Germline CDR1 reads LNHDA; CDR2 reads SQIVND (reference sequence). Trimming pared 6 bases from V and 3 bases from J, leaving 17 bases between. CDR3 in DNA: TGTGCCAGTAGCGGTTCCCCCCGGGTGGACACTGAAGCTTTCTTT. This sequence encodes CASSGSPRVDTEAFF.